A single sample gave rise to the 2 T cell receptor beta chains below, sequenced in a study of T cell responses to AZD1222 COVID-19 vaccine. The table came from immunoSEQ multiplex PCR; TCRdb's copy has only in-frame clones and leaves some out. Here the sample spans around 140,000 clones, roughly 92% being singletons. Sequences were derived from peripheral blood, sampled on day 0 of AZD1222 vaccination. Receptors were obtained from an adult in good health.

This clone has a single count. The V and J genes are TRBV6-6 and TRBJ2-7, with D tentatively TRBD1 or TRBD2 (5 bases each). CDR1 MNHNY and CDR2 SVGAGI come from the germline V gene (reference sequence). The CDR3 length is 14 residues. Trimming stripped 6 bases from V and 2 bases from J, with 14 bases between. The DNA of the CDR3 is TGTGCCAGCAGGTCCCGGGACGCCCCCTACGAGCAGTACTTC. Protein: CASRSRDAPYEQYF.

This clone was detected only once. V gene TRBV4-3 combines with J gene TRBJ2-6; no firm D call. The CDR3 runs to 17 residues. Germline CDR1 reads LGHNA; CDR2 reads YSLEER. Trimming stripped 1 base from V and 0 bases from J, with 10 bases between. Here the CDR3 DNA reads TGCGCCAGCAGCCAAGGGACGGCTACCTCTGGGGCCAACGTCCTGACTTTC. This codes for CASSQGTATSGANVLTF.